This is a list of T cell receptor beta chains from one sample in a study of T cells expressing NK-cell markers. TCRdb re-called the 5' RACE reads, yielding one record per CDR3 amino acid sequence without DNA. This sample's table has hundreds of thousands of distinct CDR3 sequences. The sequencing input was blood T cells: a sorted CD56 or NKG2C T cell subset, CD4+ or CD8+ T cells, or bulk PBMC T cells (not recorded which). These receptors originate from a man aged 18 to 30 in good health. Both conserved end residues are part of each CDR3.

v_gene	j_gene	CDR3aa
TRBV5-1	TRBJ2-5	CASSLAVREEQETQYF
TRBV30	TRBJ1-1	CAWGRANTEAFF
TRBV20-1	TRBJ1-1	CSARDRGRPEAFF
TRBV7-7	TRBJ2-3	CASSTDSRDTQYF
TRBV5-6	TRBJ2-3	CASSLTSLPDTQYF
TRBV12-3/TRBV12-4	TRBJ2-4	CASSKALNIQYF
TRBV20-1	TRBJ2-5	CSAPGGGGGETQYF
TRBV5-1	TRBJ2-1	CACGWGTADNEQFF
TRBV3-1	TRBJ1-2	CASSPRQDLYGYTF
TRBV7-2	TRBJ2-3	CASSLDWESDTQYF
TRBV9	TRBJ2-1	CASSETSGIYNEQFF
TRBV4-2	TRBJ2-2	CASSQQLRTSRNTGELFF
TRBV18	TRBJ1-5	CASSPRLLNQPQHF
TRBV6-1	TRBJ1-3	CASSETDRSGNTIYF
TRBV25-1	TRBJ2-7	CAGSTGPEQYF
TRBV15	TRBJ2-2	CATSRSGLGGELFF
TRBV7-8	TRBJ2-3	CASSPRHTQYF
TRBV12-3/TRBV12-4	TRBJ2-3	CASSSSSRIGGTDTQYF
TRBV5-1	TRBJ2-4	CASSLTSGSQKNIQYF
TRBV29-1	TRBJ2-4	CSVVHSTQAKNIQYF
TRBV4-3	TRBJ2-3	CASSQDSGGPDTQYF
TRBV5-1	TRBJ1-4	CASSPRGQDEKLFF
TRBV7-2	TRBJ2-3	CASSPGTAGDTQYF
TRBV5-1	TRBJ2-7	CASSLSGDSYEQYF
TRBV3-1	TRBJ2-1	CASSRGTYNEQFF
TRBV4-1	TRBJ2-1	CASSQAQGGNEQFF
TRBV5-1	TRBJ2-2	CASSLDGFRDTGELFF
TRBV20-1	TRBJ2-4	CSARLGVRNIQYF
TRBV12-3/TRBV12-4	TRBJ2-1	CASSFPLGNEQFF
TRBV7-2	TRBJ2-1	CASSSPGRNEQFF
TRBV7-2	TRBJ2-7	CASSLSGFVDRAYEQYF
TRBV7-2	TRBJ1-4	CASTLHSVANEKLFF
TRBV5-1	TRBJ1-3	CASSSRGNSGNTIYF
TRBV6-1	TRBJ2-1	CASSPGTPGVDEQFF
TRBV7-9	TRBJ2-1	CASSPRWTSGDNEQFF
TRBV5-1	TRBJ2-5	CASKIAGGRQETQYF
TRBV24-1	TRBJ2-1	CATSDPRVRTSGANEQFF
TRBV11-1	TRBJ2-5	CASSPQTGNDGETQYF
TRBV7-9	TRBJ2-1	CASSPELAGRDEQFF
TRBV6-2/TRBV6-3	TRBJ2-5	CASSQRQVQYF
TRBV3-1	TRBJ2-1	CASSPRAGGPQFF
TRBV12-3/TRBV12-4	TRBJ1-3	CASRFGDTIYF
TRBV6-5	TRBJ1-1	CASSYSADASTEAFF
TRBV6-5	TRBJ2-1	CATNSGSNEQFF